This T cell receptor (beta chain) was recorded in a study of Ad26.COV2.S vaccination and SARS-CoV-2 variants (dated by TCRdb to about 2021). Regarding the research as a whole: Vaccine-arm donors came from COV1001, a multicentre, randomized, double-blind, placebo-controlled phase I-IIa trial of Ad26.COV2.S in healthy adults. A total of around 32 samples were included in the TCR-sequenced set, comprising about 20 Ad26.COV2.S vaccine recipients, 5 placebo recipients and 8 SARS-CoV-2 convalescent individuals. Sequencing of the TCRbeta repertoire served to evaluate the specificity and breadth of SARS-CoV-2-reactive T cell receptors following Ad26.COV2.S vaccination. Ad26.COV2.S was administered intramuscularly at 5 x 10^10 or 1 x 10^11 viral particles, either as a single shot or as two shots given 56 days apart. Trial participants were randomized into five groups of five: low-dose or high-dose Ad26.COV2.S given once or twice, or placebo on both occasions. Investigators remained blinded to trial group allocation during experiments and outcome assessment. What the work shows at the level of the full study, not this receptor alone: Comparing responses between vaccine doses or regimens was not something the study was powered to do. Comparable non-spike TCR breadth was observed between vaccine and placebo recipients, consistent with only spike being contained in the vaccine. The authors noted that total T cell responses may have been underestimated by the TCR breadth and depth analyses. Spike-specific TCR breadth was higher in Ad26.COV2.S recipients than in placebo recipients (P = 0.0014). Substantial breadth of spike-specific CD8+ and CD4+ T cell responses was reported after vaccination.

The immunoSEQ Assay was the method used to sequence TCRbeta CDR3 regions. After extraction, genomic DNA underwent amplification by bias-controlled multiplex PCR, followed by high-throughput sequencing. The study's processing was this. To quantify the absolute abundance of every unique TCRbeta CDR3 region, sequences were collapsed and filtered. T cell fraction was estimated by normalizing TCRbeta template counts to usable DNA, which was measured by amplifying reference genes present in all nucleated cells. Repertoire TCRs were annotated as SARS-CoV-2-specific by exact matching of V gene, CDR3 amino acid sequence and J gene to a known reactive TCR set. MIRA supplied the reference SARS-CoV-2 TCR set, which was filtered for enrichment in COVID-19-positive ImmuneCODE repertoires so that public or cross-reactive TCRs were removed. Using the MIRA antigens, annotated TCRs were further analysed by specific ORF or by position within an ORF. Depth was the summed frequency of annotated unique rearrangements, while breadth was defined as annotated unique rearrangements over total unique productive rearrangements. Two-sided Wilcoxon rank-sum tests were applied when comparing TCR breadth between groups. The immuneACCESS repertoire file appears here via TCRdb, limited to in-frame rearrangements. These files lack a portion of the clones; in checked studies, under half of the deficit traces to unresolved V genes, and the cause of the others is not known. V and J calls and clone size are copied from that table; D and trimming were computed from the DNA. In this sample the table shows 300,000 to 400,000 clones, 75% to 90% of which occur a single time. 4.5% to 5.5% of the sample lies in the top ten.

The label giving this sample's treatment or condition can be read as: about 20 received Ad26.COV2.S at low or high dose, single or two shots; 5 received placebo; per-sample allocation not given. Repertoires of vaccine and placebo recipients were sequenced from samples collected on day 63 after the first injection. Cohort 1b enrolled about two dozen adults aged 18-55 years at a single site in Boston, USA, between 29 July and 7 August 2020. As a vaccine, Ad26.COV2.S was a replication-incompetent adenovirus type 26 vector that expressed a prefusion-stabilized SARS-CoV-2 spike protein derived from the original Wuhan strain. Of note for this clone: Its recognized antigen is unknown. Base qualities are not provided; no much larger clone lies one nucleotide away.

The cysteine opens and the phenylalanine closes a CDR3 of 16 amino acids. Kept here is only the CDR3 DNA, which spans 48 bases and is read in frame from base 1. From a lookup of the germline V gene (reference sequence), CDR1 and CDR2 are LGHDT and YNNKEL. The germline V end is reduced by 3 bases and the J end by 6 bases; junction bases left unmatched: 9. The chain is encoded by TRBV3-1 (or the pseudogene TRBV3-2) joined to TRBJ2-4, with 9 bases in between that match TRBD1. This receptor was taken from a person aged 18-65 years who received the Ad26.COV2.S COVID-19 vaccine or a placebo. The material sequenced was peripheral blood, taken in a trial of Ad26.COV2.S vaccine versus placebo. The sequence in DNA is TGTGCCAGCAGCCAGGGACAGGGCATAAAGGGAAACATTCAGTACTTC. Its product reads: CASSQGQGIKGNIQYF.